These T cell receptor beta chains were read from a single sample in a study of patients and donors after allogeneic stem cell transplantation. TCRdb recomputed calls from the RT-PCR reads with MiXCR, one row per CDR3 protein. This table holds 920,000 or so distinct CDR3 sequences, about a sixth found once. What was sequenced was blood, either unsorted or a sorted T cell fraction (not recorded which). The source of these receptors is a human donor who was either an allogeneic HSCT recipient or a stem cell or donor lymphocyte infusion donor (not recorded which). It is not recorded whose cells these are; they may come from a transplant donor. The CDR3 runs from the conserved cysteine through the conserved F or W. The D gene is left open where the match is weak. The size entry is marked missing in some rows and otherwise reads once, few, many or a size class.

CDR3aa: CSAREGGGTGSSYEQYF
CDR3nt: TGCAGTGCTAGAGAGGGTGGTGGGACTGGTAGCTCCTACGAGCAGTACTTC
abundance: NA
j_gene: TRBJ2-7
v_gene: TRBV20-1
d_gene: NA

CDR3aa: CASSESIGQGHQPQHF
CDR3nt: TGTGCCAGCAGTGAATCTATTGGGCAGGGCCATCAGCCCCAGCATTTT
abundance: NA
j_gene: TRBJ1-5
v_gene: TRBV25-1
d_gene: NA

CDR3aa: CATSEPTGFADTQYF
CDR3nt: TGTGCCACCAGTGAACCGACAGGGTTCGCAGATACGCAGTATTTT
abundance: NA
j_gene: TRBJ2-3
v_gene: TRBV24-1
d_gene: TRBD1

CDR3aa: CASGSRVLGTGELFF
CDR3nt: TGTGCCAGCGGATCGAGGGTCCTTGGGACCGGGGAGCTGTTTTTT
abundance: NA
j_gene: TRBJ2-2
v_gene: TRBV27
d_gene: NA

CDR3aa: CASSFTGTGTDTQYF
CDR3nt: TGCGCCAGCAGCTTCACCGGGACTGGCACAGATACGCAGTATTTT
abundance: few
j_gene: TRBJ2-3
v_gene: TRBV4-1
d_gene: NA

CDR3aa: CASSFRLGGGASSYNEQFF
CDR3nt: TGTGCCAGCAGCTTCCGACTGGGCGGGGGGGCCAGCTCCTACAATGAGCAGTTCTTC
abundance: NA
j_gene: TRBJ2-1
v_gene: TRBV5-6
d_gene: TRBD2

CDR3aa: CASSLARQGYTF
CDR3nt: TGTGCCAGCAGTTTAGCGAGGCAGGGCTACACCTTC
abundance: NA
j_gene: TRBJ1-2
v_gene: TRBV12-3/TRBV12-4
d_gene: NA

CDR3aa: CASSFGGKAFF
CDR3nt: TGTGCCAGCAGCTTTGGGGGAAAAGCTTTCTTT
abundance: many
j_gene: TRBJ1-1
v_gene: TRBV12-3/TRBV12-4
d_gene: NA

CDR3aa: CASATQETQYF
CDR3nt: TGTGCCAGTGCTACCCAAGAGACCCAGTACTTC
abundance: few
j_gene: TRBJ2-5
v_gene: TRBV6-2/TRBV6-3
d_gene: NA

CDR3aa: CASRPDTPSGSQYF
CDR3nt: TGCGCCAGCAGGCCGGACACCCCGTCAGGATCGCAGTATTTT
abundance: NA
j_gene: TRBJ2-3
v_gene: TRBV5-1
d_gene: NA

CDR3aa: CSARAQWAGSINEQFF
CDR3nt: TGCAGTGCTAGAGCACAGTGGGCCGGCTCCATTAATGAGCAGTTCTTC
abundance: few
j_gene: TRBJ2-1
v_gene: TRBV20-1
d_gene: NA

CDR3aa: CASSPLAGRVQETQYF
CDR3nt: TGTGCCAGCTCACCATTAGCGGGGAGAGTCCAAGAGACCCAGTACTTC
abundance: few
j_gene: TRBJ2-5
v_gene: TRBV18
d_gene: TRBD2

CDR3aa: CASSSRGGTGYNEQFF
CDR3nt: TGTGCCAGCAGCTCCCGGGGCGGGACAGGCTACAATGAGCAGTTCTTC
abundance: NA
j_gene: TRBJ2-1
v_gene: TRBV7-2
d_gene: TRBD1

CDR3aa: CASSTDRGSTEAFF
CDR3nt: TGCGCCAGCAGCACAGACAGGGGTAGCACTGAAGCTTTCTTT
abundance: many
j_gene: TRBJ1-1
v_gene: TRBV5-1
d_gene: TRBD1

CDR3aa: CASSLRVGGEEPDTQYF
CDR3nt: TGTGCCAGCAGTTTAAGGGTCGGGGGAGAGGAGCCAGATACGCAGTATTTT
abundance: few
j_gene: TRBJ2-3
v_gene: TRBV12-3/TRBV12-4
d_gene: NA

CDR3aa: CSASVSGVTYEQYF
CDR3nt: TGCAGTGCTAGTGTATCGGGAGTGACCTACGAGCAGTACTTC
abundance: NA
j_gene: TRBJ2-7
v_gene: TRBV20-1
d_gene: NA

CDR3aa: CASSLDRGATDTQYF
CDR3nt: TGTGCCAGCAGCTTAGACAGGGGAGCCACAGATACGCAGTATTTT
abundance: few
j_gene: TRBJ2-3
v_gene: TRBV7-9
d_gene: TRBD1

CDR3aa: CSAQGMTSGGQETQYF
CDR3nt: TGCAGTGCCCAAGGAATGACTAGCGGGGGGCAAGAGACCCAGTACTTC
abundance: few
j_gene: TRBJ2-5
v_gene: TRBV20-1
d_gene: TRBD2

CDR3aa: CASSLRSFGALGEQYF
CDR3nt: TGTGCCAGCAGCTTAAGGTCATTTGGGGCGTTGGGGGAGCAGTACTTC
abundance: few
j_gene: TRBJ2-7
v_gene: TRBV7-2
d_gene: NA

CDR3aa: CASSENGGKTQYF
CDR3nt: TGTGCCAGCAGCGAGAATGGGGGGAAGACCCAGTACTTC
abundance: few
j_gene: TRBJ2-5
v_gene: TRBV12-3/TRBV12-4
d_gene: NA

CDR3aa: CATSDLGVGKFTDTQYF
CDR3nt: TGTGCCACCAGTGATTTAGGCGTGGGGAAGTTCACAGATACGCAGTATTTT
abundance: NA
j_gene: TRBJ2-3
v_gene: TRBV24-1
d_gene: NA

CDR3aa: CASSVGTSGTNEQFF
CDR3nt: TGTGCCAGCAGCGTCGGGACTAGCGGGACAAATGAGCAGTTCTTC
abundance: few
j_gene: TRBJ2-1
v_gene: TRBV7-9
d_gene: TRBD2

CDR3aa: CASSLAGTGNGYTF
CDR3nt: TGTGCCAGCAGTTTAGCGGGGACAGGGAACGGCTACACCTTC
abundance: few
j_gene: TRBJ1-2
v_gene: TRBV12-3/TRBV12-4
d_gene: TRBD1

CDR3aa: CSVTGQGNTEAFF
CDR3nt: TGCAGCGTCACGGGACAGGGGAACACTGAAGCTTTCTTT
abundance: many
j_gene: TRBJ1-1
v_gene: TRBV29-1
d_gene: TRBD1

CDR3aa: CASSLAGTSGMETQYF
CDR3nt: TGTGCCAGCAGCTTAGCCGGGACTAGCGGGATGGAGACCCAGTACTTC
abundance: few
j_gene: TRBJ2-5
v_gene: TRBV7-9
d_gene: TRBD2

CDR3aa: CASSLQGDPSYEQYF
CDR3nt: TGTGCCAGCAGCCTCCAAGGGGACCCCTCCTACGAGCAGTACTTC
abundance: few
j_gene: TRBJ2-7
v_gene: TRBV3-1
d_gene: NA

CDR3aa: CASSLTSRDEQFF
CDR3nt: TGCGCCAGCAGCTTAACTAGCCGCGATGAGCAGTTCTTC
abundance: NA
j_gene: TRBJ2-1
v_gene: TRBV5-1
d_gene: NA

CDR3aa: CASSQVGAAYEQYF
CDR3nt: TGTGCCAGCAGCCAAGTCGGGGCTGCCTACGAGCAGTACTTC
abundance: NA
j_gene: TRBJ2-7
v_gene: TRBV4-2
d_gene: NA

CDR3aa: CASSPVAGITYEQYF
CDR3nt: TGTGCCAGCAGCCCGGTAGCGGGAATCACCTACGAGCAGTACTTC
abundance: NA
j_gene: TRBJ2-7
v_gene: TRBV3-1
d_gene: TRBD2

CDR3aa: CAWTRQLTDTQYF
CDR3nt: TGTGCCTGGACCCGGCAGCTCACAGATACGCAGTATTTT
abundance: NA
j_gene: TRBJ2-3
v_gene: TRBV30
d_gene: NA

CDR3aa: CASSLDGGSGNTIYF
CDR3nt: TGTGCCAGCAGCTTAGACGGGGGCTCTGGAAACACCATATATTTT
abundance: many
j_gene: TRBJ1-3
v_gene: TRBV5-1
d_gene: NA

CDR3aa: CASSPSVQGITDTQYF
CDR3nt: TGTGCCAGCAGCCCCTCCGTACAGGGGATTACAGATACGCAGTATTTT
abundance: few
j_gene: TRBJ2-3
v_gene: TRBV7-8
d_gene: TRBD1

CDR3aa: CASRGVETQYF
CDR3nt: TGTGCCAGCAGAGGGGTAGAGACCCAGTACTTC
abundance: few
j_gene: TRBJ2-5
v_gene: TRBV27
d_gene: NA

CDR3aa: CASLWVVANTEAFF
CDR3nt: TGTGCCAGTCTTTGGGTGGTCGCGAACACTGAAGCTTTCTTT
abundance: NA
j_gene: TRBJ1-1
v_gene: TRBV2
d_gene: NA

CDR3aa: CASSLGTVVSYEQYF
CDR3nt: TGTGCCAGCAGCCTCGGGACGGTCGTCTCCTACGAGCAGTACTTC
abundance: NA
j_gene: TRBJ2-7
v_gene: TRBV5-5
d_gene: NA

CDR3aa: CAISEQDIYEQYF
CDR3nt: TGTGCCATCAGTGAACAAGATATCTACGAGCAGTACTTC
abundance: few
j_gene: TRBJ2-7
v_gene: TRBV10-3
d_gene: NA

CDR3aa: CSARDWRGWETQYF
CDR3nt: TGCAGTGCTAGAGATTGGCGGGGATGGGAGACCCAGTACTTC
abundance: few
j_gene: TRBJ2-5
v_gene: TRBV20-1
d_gene: NA